This paragraph covers one T cell receptor (beta chain) sequence. This clone's antigen is unknown. The input lacks base qualities; no much larger clone sits a single base away. This entry is derived from a study of blood T cell repertoires in COVID-19 (dated by TCRdb to 2019 to 2021). Notes on the research overall: Samples from collaborators originated in the United States, Italy and Spain and spanned both the acute and convalescent phases of COVID-19. HLA class I and class II types, where available, came from metadata supplied by the sample provider rather than from assay-based typing. The repertoires were made available in a free public database intended to serve as a resource for research on the immune response to SARS-CoV-2. Subjects who had been exposed to COVID-19, were actively infected with it, or had recovered from it provided the deeply sampled blood TCRbeta repertoires that made up the dataset. The samples were drawn from the first 160 participants of the ongoing ImmuneRACE study and from roughly 1,300 subjects provided by 6 global collaborators. Nearly every sample came with metadata listing a de-identified subject ID, COVID-19 status, age in years and sex. The material from the prospective study consisted of cDNA or gDNA derived from T cells, B-cell-depleted T cells, or PBMCs. What the work shows at the level of the full study, not this receptor alone: How much clinical and demographic metadata was included differed by source and by participant, and the metadata was provided uncurated.

V loses 0 bases of germline sequence and J loses 5 bases, and the interval between the two ends is 11 bases. The germline V gene yields ENHRY for CDR1 and SYGVKD for CDR2. The CDR3 holds 15 amino acids from the cysteine to the phenylalanine. The entry retains the CDR3 DNA only, 45 bases that are in frame from base 1. The immunoSEQ Assay, a bias-controlled multiplex PCR, was used to amplify TCRbeta CDR3 regions from genomic DNA. The source study handled its data this way. Nucleated cell counts per sample were estimated from amplification of reference gene primers within the assay. To quantify the absolute abundance of each unique TCRbeta CDR3 rearrangement, sequence reads were collapsed and filtered. For each sample, productive Simpson clonality was calculated as the square root of Simpson's diversity index over productive rearrangements. This immuneACCESS table, as held by TCRdb, lists in-frame sequences with V and J called but not all clones. Of the missing ones, under half trace to an unresolved V gene in checked studies; the others have no known cause. The V and J calls and the clone size are those of that table, but D and trimming were determined from the DNA. The sample profile shows under 95,000 clones; 80% to 95% of them were found once. Together, the top ten hold 2.5% to 3% of the sample.

At one collaborating source in Seattle, patients were enrolled during active infection and were followed longitudinally through the course of disease. Each collaborating institution followed its own protocols to collect whole blood in K2EDTA tubes. For TCRbeta analysis, collaborators shipped samples as frozen whole blood, isolated PBMCs, or DNA extracted from either of those sample types. The sample comprised peripheral blood. The chain is made from TRBV10-3 and TRBJ1-5; the D gene cannot be resolved reliably. This sequence originates from a man aged 45-65 years with COVID-19, enrolled during active disease. The DNA sequence reads TGTGCCATCAGTGAGTCCGTCACCGCGGATCAGCCCCAGCATTTT. This encodes CAISESVTADQPQHF.